This T cell receptor (beta chain) was observed in a study of cytomegalovirus exposure and HLA in healthy donors. Study-level results: Rarity characterized most TCR sequences, yet some public TCRs appeared in many donors. Relative to equally common others, HLA-associated TCR beta chains showed greater clonal expansion in a later analysis. The classifier reportedly diagnosed cytomegalovirus status with high specificity and sensitivity. A prior analysis recorded that most TCR beta V segments were productive about 87% or about 30% of the time.

Points on this clone: Its antigen is unknown.

PCR employed 60 Vbeta and 13 Jbeta primers. Some clones are missing from TCRdb's copy, which holds only in-frame ones; the method was immunoSEQ multiplex PCR. The sample lists 150,000 to 200,000 clones, over 60% occurring once. This clonotype originated in a woman aged 40 to 49 in good health and CMV-seronegative. Sequenced input: PBMCs.

In nucleotides, the CDR3 is TGTGCCAGCCGGACAGACTTCTACGAGCAGTACTTC. Its translation is CASRTDFYEQYF. V and J are TRBV2 and TRBJ2-7; D is possibly TRBD1 (6 bases). The germline V gene encodes CDR1 SNHLY and CDR2 FYNNEI. V was shortened by 8 bases and J by 3 bases, with 11 bases between the two germline ends. This CDR3 has 12 residues. The full variable domain, in which reference TRBV2 and TRBJ2-7 provide the parts outside the CDR3, is EPEVTQTPSHQVTQMGQEVILRCVPISNHLYFYWYRQILGQKVEFLVSFYNNEISEKSEIFDDQFSVERPDGSNFTLKIRSTKLEDSAMYFCASRTDFYEQYFGPGTRLTVT.